This T cell receptor beta chain was profiled in a study of shared T cell receptors in the human thymus. TCRdb keeps only in-frame clones here, not all; method: immunoSEQ multiplex PCR. Found here are just under 550,000 clones, about 80% of them singletons; the top ten hold approximately 0.013%. This clone has just a few counts. Trimming left V 3 bases short and J 6 bases short, with 7 bases between. This CDR3 is built from 12 residues. The germline gives CDR1 SGDLS, CDR2 YYNGEE. These data were also reused for a study on human thymus T cells. That study reports: Surgeons resected thymus tissue during corrective heart surgery.

The chain links TRBV9 to TRBJ2-1, with D possibly matching TRBD2 (6 bases). The sequence was collected from a boy younger than two with a congenital heart defect. Sequences were obtained from thymocytes. CDR3 in amino acids: CASSAGGNEQFF. CDR3 in DNA: TGTGCCAGCAGCGCCGGGGGCAATGAGCAGTTCTTC.